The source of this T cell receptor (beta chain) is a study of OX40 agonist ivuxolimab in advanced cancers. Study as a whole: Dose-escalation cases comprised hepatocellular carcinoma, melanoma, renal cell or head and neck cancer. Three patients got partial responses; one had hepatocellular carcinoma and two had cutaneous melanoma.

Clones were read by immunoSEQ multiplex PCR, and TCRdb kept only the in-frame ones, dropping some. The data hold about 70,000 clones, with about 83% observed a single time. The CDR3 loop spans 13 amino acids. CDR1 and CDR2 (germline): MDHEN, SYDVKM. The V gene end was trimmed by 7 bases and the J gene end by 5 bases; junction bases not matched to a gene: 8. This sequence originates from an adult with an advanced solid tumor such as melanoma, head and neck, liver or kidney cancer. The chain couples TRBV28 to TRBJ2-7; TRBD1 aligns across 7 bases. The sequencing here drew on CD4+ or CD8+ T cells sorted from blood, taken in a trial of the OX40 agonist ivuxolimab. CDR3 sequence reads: CASTLTGSNEQYF. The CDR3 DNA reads TGTGCCAGCACCTTGACAGGGTCGAACGAGCAGTACTTC.